These T cell receptor beta chains were read from a single sample in a study of PD-1 blockade in classical Hodgkin lymphoma. The method was immunoSEQ multiplex PCR; TCRdb's version includes in-frame clones alone and lacks a portion of them. The profile shows roughly 32,000 clones, approximately 90% of them singletons. Sequenced material: CD4+ T cells from blood, taken before the fourth cycle of nivolumab. The origin of the receptors is a human donor with classical Hodgkin lymphoma. CDR3s include the opening cysteine and the closing phenylalanine or tryptophan. The order of the fields is V gene, D gene, J gene, CDR3 length, clone size, CDR3 protein, CDR3 DNA. The D gene is left open where the match is weak. The listing skips clone size in some rows; elsewhere it reads once, few, many or a size class.

>TRBV29-1|NA|TRBJ2-5|14|NA
CSVVLTGVGETQYF
TGCAGCGTTGTTCTCACGGGAGTGGGGGAGACCCAGTACTTC
>TRBV5-1|NA|TRBJ2-7|16|NA
CASSLARTHLLDEQYF
TGCGCCAGCAGCTTGGCGAGGACACACCTCCTGGACGAGCAGTACTTC
>TRBV7-9|TRBD2|TRBJ2-1|19|NA
CASSLPRGTSGRANNEQFF
TGTGCCAGCAGCTTACCCCGCGGGACTAGCGGGAGGGCCAACAATGAGCAGTTCTTC
>TRBV27|NA|TRBJ2-3|15|once
CASRSTRSSTDTQYF
TGTGCCAGCAGATCTACAAGATCTAGCACAGATACGCAGTATTTT
>TRBV18|TRBD2|TRBJ2-6|18|NA
CASSPAGTSLAGANVLTF
TGTGCCAGCTCACCGGCTGGGACTAGTTTGGCTGGGGCCAACGTCCTGACTTTC
>TRBV5-1|NA|TRBJ1-4|15|NA
CASSPREGSAEKLFF
TGCGCCAGCAGCCCTAGGGAGGGTTCGGCTGAAAAACTGTTTTTT
>TRBV7-2|NA|TRBJ2-2|12|NA
CASSLGAGELFF
TGTGCCAGCAGCTTAGGTGCCGGGGAGCTGTTTTTT
>TRBV30|NA|TRBJ1-3|14|NA
CAWLGEVSGNTIYF
TGTGCCTGGTTGGGGGAAGTCTCTGGAAACACCATATATTTT
>TRBV27|TRBD1|TRBJ1-2|15|NA
CASSLWGQGASGYTF
TGTGCCAGCAGTTTATGGGGACAGGGGGCGTCTGGCTACACCTTC
>TRBV29-1|TRBD2|TRBJ2-3|14|NA
CSVVTSGRPDTQYF
TGCAGCGTTGTGACTAGCGGGAGGCCCGATACGCAGTATTTT
>TRBV12-5|NA|TRBJ1-2|15|NA
CASGLGLNELYGYTF
TGTGCTAGTGGTTTGGGCCTCAACGAGCTCTATGGCTACACCTTC
>TRBV6-1|NA|TRBJ1-1|16|NA
CASSEARSRVWTEAFF
TGTGCCAGCAGTGAAGCCAGATCCAGGGTGTGGACTGAAGCTTTCTTT
>TRBV15|NA|TRBJ1-1|14|NA
CATSGGHPNTEAFF
TGTGCCACCAGCGGGGGACATCCAAACACTGAAGCTTTCTTT
>TRBV29-1|NA|TRBJ1-4|13|NA
CSVARGPSEKLFF
TGCAGCGTTGCACGGGGCCCGTCTGAAAAACTGTTTTTT
>TRBV28|NA|TRBJ1-4|15|NA
CASSPGGATNEKLFF
TGTGCCAGCAGCCCGGGGGGTGCAACTAATGAAAAACTGTTTTTT
>TRBV12-2|NA|TRBJ1-1|11|NA
CASRLRGEAFF
TGTGCAAGTCGCTTGAGGGGTGAAGCTTTCTTT
>TRBV28|TRBD1|TRBJ1-5|16|NA
CASSRPRQGSNQPQHF
TGTGCCAGCAGCCGCCCCCGACAGGGAAGCAATCAGCCCCAGCATTTT
>TRBV6-1|NA|TRBJ1-1|11|once
CASSWNTEAFF
TGTGCCAGCAGTTGGAACACTGAAGCTTTCTTT
>TRBV7-2|TRBD2|TRBJ2-4|18|NA
CASSLKGRLAGAKNIQYF
TGTGCCAGCAGCTTAAAGGGGCGTCTAGCGGGAGCCAAAAACATTCAGTACTTC
>TRBV10-1|NA|TRBJ1-1|16|NA
CASSDGQTRRNTEAFF
TGCGCCAGCAGTGACGGACAGACGAGGAGGAACACTGAAGCTTTCTTT